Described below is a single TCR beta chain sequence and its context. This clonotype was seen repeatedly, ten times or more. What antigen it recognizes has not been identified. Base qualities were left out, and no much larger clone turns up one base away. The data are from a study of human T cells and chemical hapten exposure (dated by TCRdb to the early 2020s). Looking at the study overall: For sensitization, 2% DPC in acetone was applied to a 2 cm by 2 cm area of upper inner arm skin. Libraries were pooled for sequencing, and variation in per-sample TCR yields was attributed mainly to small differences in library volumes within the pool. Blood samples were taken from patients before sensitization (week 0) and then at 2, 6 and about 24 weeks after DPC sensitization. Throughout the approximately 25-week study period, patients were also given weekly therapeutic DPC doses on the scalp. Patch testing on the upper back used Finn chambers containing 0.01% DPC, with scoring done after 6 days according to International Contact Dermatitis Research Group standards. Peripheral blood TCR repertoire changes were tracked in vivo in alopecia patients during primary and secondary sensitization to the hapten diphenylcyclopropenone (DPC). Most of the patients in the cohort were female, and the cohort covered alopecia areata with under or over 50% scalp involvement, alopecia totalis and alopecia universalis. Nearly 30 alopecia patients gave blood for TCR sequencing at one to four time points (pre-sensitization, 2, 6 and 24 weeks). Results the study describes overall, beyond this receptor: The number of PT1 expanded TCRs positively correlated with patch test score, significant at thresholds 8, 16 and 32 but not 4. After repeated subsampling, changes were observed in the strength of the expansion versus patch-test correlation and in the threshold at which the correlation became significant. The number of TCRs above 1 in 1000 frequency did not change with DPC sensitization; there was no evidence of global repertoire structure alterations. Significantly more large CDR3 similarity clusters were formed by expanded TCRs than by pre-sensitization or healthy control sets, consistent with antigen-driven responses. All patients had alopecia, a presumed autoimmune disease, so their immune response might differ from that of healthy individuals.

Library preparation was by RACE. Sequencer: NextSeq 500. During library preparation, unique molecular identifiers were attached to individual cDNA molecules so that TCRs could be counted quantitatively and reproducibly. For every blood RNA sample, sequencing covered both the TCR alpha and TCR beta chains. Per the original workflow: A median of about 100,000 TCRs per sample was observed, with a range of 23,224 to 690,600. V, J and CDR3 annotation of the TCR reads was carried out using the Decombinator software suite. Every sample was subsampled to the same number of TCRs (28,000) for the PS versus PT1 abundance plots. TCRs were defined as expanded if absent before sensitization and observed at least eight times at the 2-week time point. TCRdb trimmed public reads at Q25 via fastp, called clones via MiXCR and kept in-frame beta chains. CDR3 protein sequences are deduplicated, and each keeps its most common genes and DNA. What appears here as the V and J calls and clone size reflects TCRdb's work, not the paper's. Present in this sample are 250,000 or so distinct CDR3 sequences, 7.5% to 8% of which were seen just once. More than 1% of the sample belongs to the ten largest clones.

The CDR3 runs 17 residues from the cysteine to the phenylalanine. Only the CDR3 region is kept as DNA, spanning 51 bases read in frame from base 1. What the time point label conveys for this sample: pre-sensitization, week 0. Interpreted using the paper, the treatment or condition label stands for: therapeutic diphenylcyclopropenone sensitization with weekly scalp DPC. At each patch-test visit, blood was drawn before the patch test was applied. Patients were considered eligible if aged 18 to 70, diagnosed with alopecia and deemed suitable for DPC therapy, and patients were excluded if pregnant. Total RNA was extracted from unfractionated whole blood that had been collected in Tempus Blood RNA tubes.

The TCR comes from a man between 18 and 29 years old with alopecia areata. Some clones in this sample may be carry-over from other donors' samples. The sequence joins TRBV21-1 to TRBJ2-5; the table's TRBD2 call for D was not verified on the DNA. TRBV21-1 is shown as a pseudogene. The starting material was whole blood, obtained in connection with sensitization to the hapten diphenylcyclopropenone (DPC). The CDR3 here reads CASSILSLAATQETQYF. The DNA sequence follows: TGTGCCAGCAGCATACTTTCACTAGCGGCCACCCAAGAGACCCAGTACTTC.